What follows are 20 T cell receptor beta chains derived from one specimen sequenced in a study of blood T cell repertoires in COVID-19. Clones were sequenced by immunoSEQ multiplex PCR, and TCRdb holds only the in-frame ones, with some missing. The sample lists more than 300,000 clones; around 86% were seen once. Sequenced sample: PBMCs or T cells enriched from blood (not recorded which). Every receptor here comes from a woman between 50 and 59 years old who had recovered from COVID-19.

This clone showed up just a few times. The chain employs TRBV7-2 and TRBJ1-3; 7 bases map to TRBD1. The trim removed 7 bases at V and 1 base at J, leaving 7 bases unmatched. The CDR3 is 15 amino acids. In germline, CDR1 is SGHTA, CDR2 FQGNSA. The CDR3 here is CASTQGVSSGNTIYF. In nucleotides, the CDR3 is TGTGCCAGCACCCAGGGGGTGTCTTCTGGAAACACCATATATTTT. Looking up the rest from reference TRBV7-2 and TRBJ1-3 gives the full variable domain: GAGVSQSPSNKVTEKGKDVELRCDPISGHTALYWYRQSLGQGLEFLIYFQGNSAPDKSGLPSDRFSAERTGGSVSTLTIQRTQQEDSAVYLCASTQGVSSGNTIYFGEGSWLTVV.

The V call is TRBV24-1, the J call TRBJ2-1; D might be TRBD2 (6 bases). The CDR3 covers 14 residues. The germline V and J ends were trimmed by 4 bases and 5 bases, with 11 bases remaining between them. Germline V CDR1 and CDR2: KGHDR, SFDVKD. The CDR3 coding sequence is TGTGCCACCAGTGACCCGGGAGAGGACAATGAGCAGTTCTTC. This encodes CATSDPGEDNEQFF.

V and J are TRBV7-9 and TRBJ1-4, with TRBD1 identical over 8 bases. J lost 6 bases, V lost 2 bases, and 11 bases had no gene match. The germline V gene has CDR1 SEHNR and CDR2 FQNEAQ (reference sequence). The CDR3 contains 17 residues. CDR3 amino acids: CASSLTRTSTGDEKLFF. Here the CDR3 DNA reads TGTGCCAGCAGCTTAACGAGGACCTCGACAGGGGATGAAAAACTGTTTTTT.

The chain carries TRBV6-5 and TRBJ1-2; 8 bases line up with TRBD1. Unmatched junction bases numbered 5, after V lost 2 bases and J lost 6 bases. The CDR3 length is 14 residues. Germline V gene data show CDR1 as MNHEY and CDR2 as SVGAGI. The CDR3 is CASSYRDRTDGYTF. The CDR3 DNA reads as TGTGCCAGCAGTTACAGGGACAGGACAGATGGCTACACCTTC.

The gene calls are TRBV2 and TRBJ1-1, with TRBD1 matching 8 bases. The germline V gene has CDR1 SNHLY and CDR2 FYNNEI. The junction had 7 bases not matched to a gene; V was cut back by 6 bases and J by 7 bases. The CDR3 length is 13 residues. The CDR3 DNA is TGTGCCAGCAGGCAGGGGGCTTCGGGTGAAGCTTTCTTT. Its protein product is CASRQGASGEAFF.

This chain joins TRBV25-1 and TRBJ1-2; D call uncertain. The V gene's germline CDR1 is MGHDK and CDR2 SYGVNS. The CDR3 covers 13 residues. Trimming took 4 bases from V and 5 from J, leaving 11 bases between them. This chain's CDR3 is CASSATEKYGYTF. The CDR3 nucleotides are TGTGCCAGCAGTGCTACAGAGAAATATGGCTACACCTTC.

The J gene is TRBJ2-3, the V gene TRBV7-3; TRBD2 agrees at 14 bases. Germline loops: CDR1 SGHTA, CDR2 FQGTGA. The CDR3 is 16 amino acids. V gave up 4 bases and J gave up 6 bases; unmatched junction bases: 6. The CDR3 DNA sequence: TGTGCCAGCAGCTCAGGGACTAGCGGGAGATGGGATACGCAGTATTTT. Its translation: CASSSGTSGRWDTQYF. The full variable domain, rest sourced from reference TRBV7-3 and TRBJ2-3, is GAGVSQTPSNKVTEKGKYVELRCDPISGHTALYWYRQSLGQGPEFLIYFQGTGAADDSGLPNDRFFAVRPEGSVSTLKIQRTERGDSAVYLCASSSGTSGRWDTQYFGPGTRLTVL.

This clone is a singleton in its sample. CDR3 residues: CASSPGTGIDQPQHF. CDR3 bases: TGTGCCAGCAGCCCCGGGACAGGAATTGATCAGCCCCAGCATTTT. This rearrangement joins TRBV7-2 to TRBJ1-5; 8 bases align to TRBD1. Germline V gives CDR1 SGHTA, CDR2 FQGNSA. V shed 5 bases and J 5 bases; nucleotides not matched to a gene: 8. The CDR3 is 15 amino acids.

This chain links TRBV9 with TRBJ2-2; D unresolved. The CDR3 extends over 12 amino acids. The V and J ends lost 2 bases and 5 bases respectively, with 4 bases between them. Germline lookup yields CDR1 SGDLS and CDR2 YYNGEE. CDR3 sequence reads: CASSVGTGELFF. The CDR3 DNA is TGTGCCAGCAGCGTCGGGACCGGGGAGCTGTTTTTT.

The J gene is TRBJ2-7, the V gene TRBV5-6; TRBD2 matches 14 bases. The CDR3 loop spans 14 amino acids. The V gene's germline CDR1 is SGHDT and CDR2 YYEEEE. J gave up 5 bases and V 4 bases, and 2 bases lay outside the gene matches. This CDR3 is CASSGGLAGDEQYF. The CDR3 DNA reads as TGTGCCAGCAGCGGGGGACTAGCGGGAGACGAGCAGTACTTC. Looking up the rest from reference TRBV5-6 and TRBJ2-7 gives the full variable domain: DAGVTQSPTHLIKTRGQQVTLRCSPKSGHDTVSWYQQALGQGPQFIFQYYEEEERQRGNFPDRFSGHQFPNYSSELNVNALLLGDSALYLCASSGGLAGDEQYFGPGTRLTVT.

The rearrangement links TRBV19 to TRBJ2-2, with 10 nucleotides matching TRBD1. J gave up 7 bases and V 4 bases, and 9 bases lay outside the gene matches. The V gene's germline CDR1 is LNHDA and CDR2 SQIVND (reference sequence). This CDR3 contains 16 residues. CDR3 nucleotide sequence: TGTGCCAGTAGTAAGACTCCGGGACAGGGGATCGGGGAGCTGTTTTTT. Amino acid sequence: CASSKTPGQGIGELFF. Based on the CDR3 plus reference TRBV19 and TRBJ2-2, the full variable domain is DGGITQSPKYLFRKEGQNVTLSCEQNLNHDAMYWYRQDPGQGLRLIYYSQIVNDFQKGDIAEGYSVSREKKESFPLTVTSAQKNPTAFYLCASSKTPGQGIGELFFGEGSRLTVL.

The V gene is TRBV30, the J gene TRBJ1-3; D is perhaps TRBD1 (5 bases). V was shortened by 5 bases and J by 2 bases, with 13 bases between the two germline ends. Germline assignment: CDR1 GTSNPN and CDR2 SVGIG (reference sequence). CDR3 length equals 14 residues. The CDR3 reads CAWVGGSPGNTIYF. Here the CDR3 DNA reads TGTGCCTGGGTGGGGGGGAGTCCTGGAAACACCATATATTTT.

With respect to this clone: This same CDR3 is encoded by further DNA sequences in the sample. The chain carries TRBV5-1 and TRBJ2-3, with TRBD2 identical over 14 bases. Germline V lookup: CDR1 SGHRS, CDR2 YFSETQ. CDR3 length equals 18 residues. V trimming: 0 bases; J trimming: 0 bases; junction bases outside the gene matches: 3. CDR3 coding DNA: TGCGCCAGCAGCTTGGGACTAGCGGGAGGGACGAGCACAGATACGCAGTATTTT. Its protein is CASSLGLAGGTSTDTQYF.

Only one count was recorded for this clone. The chain is built from TRBV2 and TRBJ2-2; D remains ambiguous. The CDR3 has 13 residues. Trimming took 4 bases from V and 1 from J, leaving 4 bases between them. Germline V gives CDR1 SNHLY, CDR2 FYNNEI. Here the CDR3 reads CASSAGNTGELFF. As DNA, the CDR3 is TGTGCCAGCAGTGCGGGGAACACCGGGGAGCTGTTTTTT.

V is TRBV7-3 and J is TRBJ2-7; TRBD1 matches 8 bases. V shed 5 bases and J 7 bases; nucleotides not matched to a gene: 13. Germline assignment: CDR1 SGHTA and CDR2 FQGTGA. The length of the CDR3 is 15 residues. The CDR3 reads CASSPGGQVFEEQYF. DNA for the CDR3: TGTGCCAGCAGCCCAGGGGGACAGGTCTTTGAGGAGCAGTACTTC.

The chain couples TRBV29-1 to TRBJ2-2; 8 bases are a match to TRBD2. This CDR3 region has 13 residues. Germline V lookup: CDR1 SQVTM, CDR2 ANQGSEA. V lost 7 bases to trimming and J lost 4 bases; unmatched junction nucleotides: 5. CDR3 in amino acids: CSAIRGGTGELFF. The CDR3 nucleotides read TGCAGCGCGATCCGGGGGGGCACCGGGGAGCTGTTTTTT.

This clone was counted many times. This chain links TRBV6-5 with TRBJ2-2, with D possibly matching TRBD1 (6 bases). V was shortened by 6 bases and J by 6 bases, with 17 bases between the two germline ends. The CDR3 runs to 15 residues. Germline V lookup: CDR1 MNHEY, CDR2 SVGAGI. The CDR3 region is CASRMNRESPGELFF. DNA for the CDR3: TGTGCCAGCAGGATGAACAGGGAGTCCCCCGGGGAGCTGTTTTTT.

CDR3 sequence (DNA): TGTGCCACCAGCAGAGACCCGGGGGACACCATATATTTT. Protein product: CATSRDPGDTIYF. The rearrangement joins TRBV15 to TRBJ1-3, with D possibly TRBD1 on 5 matching bases. Trimming left V 0 bases short and J 8 bases short, with 8 bases between. The V gene's germline CDR1 is LNHNV and CDR2 YYDKDF (reference sequence). This CDR3 contains 13 residues.

V usage is TRBV27 and J usage is TRBJ2-7; 7 positions match TRBD2. CDR3 size: 15 residues. Trimming cost V 2 bases and J 0 bases; bases outside gene matches: 4. CDR1 and CDR2 from the germline V gene are MNHEY and SMNVEV (reference sequence). The CDR3 DNA follows: TGTGCCAGCAGTTTAAACGGGGGGTCCTCCTACGAGCAGTACTTC. Its translation: CASSLNGGSSYEQYF.

The chain employs TRBV6-5 and TRBJ1-5; maybe TRBD1 (6 bases). Germline values: CDR1 MNHEY, CDR2 SVGAGI. The CDR3 sequence is 14 residues long. V was pared by 5 bases and J by 7 bases, with 15 bases between. This CDR3 reads CASSLTGWRQPQHF. The CDR3 DNA reads as TGTGCCAGCAGTCTAACAGGGTGGCGACAGCCCCAGCATTTT.